This TCR beta chain was profiled in a study of neoadjuvant anti-PD-1 for oral cavity cancer. Study overall: Before surgery, most patients got three to four biweekly 3 mg/kg nivolumab doses. Study observations and caveats: Treg/Th17 ratio rose with pretreatment blood and fell with post-treatment tumor TCRbeta clonality.

The time point is: after neoadjuvant nivolumab, at surgical resection. No culture or expansion preceded analysis of these blood cells. Of note for this clone: Its antigen is undetermined.

CDR3 length: 12 amino acids. CDR1 is MNHEY, CDR2 SMNVEV, per germline (reference sequence). V lost 2 bases, J lost 7 bases, and 8 bases lay in between. PBMC libraries mostly used around 460 ng of input genomic DNA, with six replicates per sample. The repertoire was sequenced with immunoSEQ multiplex PCR; TCRdb's copy has only in-frame clones and lacks some. Of over 65,000 clones listed, approximately 87% are singletons. The specimen was PBMCs, collected after nivolumab (anti-PD-1) treatment. This chain joins TRBV27 and TRBJ1-2, with D possibly TRBD1 on 6 matching bases. This sequence originates from a person aged 35-79 years with oral cavity squamous cell carcinoma. For the CDR3, the DNA is TGTGCCAGCAGTTTACAGGGGATTGGCTACACCTTC. Amino acids: CASSLQGIGYTF.